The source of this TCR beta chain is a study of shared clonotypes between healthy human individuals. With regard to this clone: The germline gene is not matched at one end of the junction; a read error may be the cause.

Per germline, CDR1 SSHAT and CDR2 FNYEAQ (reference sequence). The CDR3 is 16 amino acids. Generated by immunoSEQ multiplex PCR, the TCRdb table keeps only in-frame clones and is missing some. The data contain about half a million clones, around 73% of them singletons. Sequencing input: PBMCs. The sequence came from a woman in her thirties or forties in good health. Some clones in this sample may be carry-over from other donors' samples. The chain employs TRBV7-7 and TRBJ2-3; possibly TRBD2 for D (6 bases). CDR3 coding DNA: TGTGCTAGCAGCCCCTTCGGCGGGACCGGCACAGATACGCAGTATTTT. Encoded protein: CASSPFGGTGTDTQYF.